Here is one T cell receptor beta chain with its context. The target antigen is unknown. The sample's time point: pre-sensitization, week 0. Specified treatment: therapeutic diphenylcyclopropenone sensitization with weekly scalp DPC. Only after blood had been drawn was each patch test applied. It was unfractionated whole blood from which total RNA was extracted. The data derive from a study of human T cells and chemical hapten exposure. Study-wide results and caveats: A positive correlation with patch test score was shown by PT1 expanded TCR counts.

TCRdb called the RACE reads again in MiXCR, with one record for every CDR3 protein. This table has some 250,000 distinct CDR3 sequences, approximately 7.5% appearing once. The origin of this receptor is a man aged 18 to 29 with alopecia areata. Some clones in this sample may be carry-over from other donors' samples. The sample consisted of whole blood, taken in connection with sensitization to the hapten diphenylcyclopropenone (DPC).

The CDR3 loop reads CSVDFPANRDSNGYTF. The CDR3 region has the DNA TGCAGCGTTGATTTTCCTGCTAACAGGGATAGCAATGGCTACACCTTC. V and J are TRBV29-1 and TRBJ1-2, with D perhaps TRBD1 (6 bases). Trimming left V 3 bases short and J 6 bases short, with 23 bases between. Germline CDR1 reads SQVTM; CDR2 reads ANQGSEA. The CDR3 contains 16 residues.